This entry describes one TCR beta chain. Its specificity is unknown. Using immunoSEQ multiplex PCR, the repertoire was profiled, and TCRdb retains in-frame clones only, with some absent. Of about 88,000 clones listed, roughly 90% are singletons. The entry originates in a study of graft-versus-host responses after intestinal transplantation. Study-level information: Each patient got anti-thymocyte globulin induction, then tacrolimus and steroids for around three years. Whole-study findings and limits: Some GvH clones appeared in ileal mucosa or blood before recipient bone marrow.

Germline CDR1 reads MDHEN; CDR2 reads SYDVKM. The CDR3 totals 12 residues. V lost 10 bases and J lost 2, with 11 bases in between. The TCR was taken from a human donor who was the organ donor for an intestinal transplant. The material sequenced was unstimulated CD4+ T cells sorted from spleen or lymph node cells, taken before transplant. The V and J genes are TRBV28 and TRBJ1-2, with unresolved D. DNA of the CDR3: TGTGCCACCCAAACTCCGAACTATGGCTACACCTTC. Its translation: CATQTPNYGYTF.